A single T cell receptor beta chain is shown here with its context. The antigen remains unidentified. The data were obtained in a study of OX40 agonist ivuxolimab in advanced cancers. Regarding the study as a whole: Partial responders treated at 0.1-3.0 mg/kg exhibited clonal expansion among the lowest measured.

The CDR3 sequence is 13 residues long. Germline V lookup: CDR1 SGHVS, CDR2 FQNEAQ. Trimming shortened V by 4 bases and J by 8 bases, and 14 bases separated the two germline ends. Profiled with immunoSEQ multiplex PCR; TCRdb holds only in-frame clones, not every one. The sample has 60,000 or so clones; 70% to 85% are singletons. V gene TRBV7-8 combines with J gene TRBJ1-1; no firm D call. The receptor comes from an adult with an advanced solid tumor such as melanoma, head and neck, liver or kidney cancer. The specimen was CD4+ or CD8+ T cells sorted from blood, collected in a trial of the OX40 agonist ivuxolimab. CDR3 residues: CASSSILQAEAFF. In nucleotides, the CDR3 is TGTGCCAGCAGCTCTATCCTCCAGGCCGAAGCTTTCTTT.